This T cell receptor (beta chain) was profiled in a study of T cell responses to AZD1222 COVID-19 vaccine. Assay used: immunoSEQ multiplex PCR; TCRdb lists only in-frame clones, some missing. The sample holds roughly 250,000 clones, approximately 93% seen once. The CDR3 consists of 16 residues. J lost 2 bases, V lost 0 bases, and 4 bases had no gene match. Germline V CDR1 and CDR2: SGHVS, FNYEAQ. The input for sequencing was peripheral blood, taken on day 0 of AZD1222 vaccination. The rearrangement uses TRBV7-6 and TRBJ2-3, with TRBD2 matching 8 bases. This TCR derives from an adult in good health. The CDR3 DNA reads as TGTGCCAGCAGCTTAGCGGGGCGGGGGGTCACAGATACGCAGTATTTT. Translation: CASSLAGRGVTDTQYF.